This TCR beta chain came from a study of response to subunit inactivated influenza vaccine. The study's findings and limits: It was the authors' suggestion that each seasonal influenza vaccination recruits few new T cells.

TCRdb reprocessed the RT-PCR reads via MiXCR and lists one record per CDR3 protein. This table has about 830,000 distinct CDR3 sequences, roughly 20% appearing once. This clonotype was counted a few times. Its target is unknown. From germline, CDR1 is MNHNS and CDR2 SASEGT. The ends lost 7 bases at V and 5 bases at J; junction bases unmatched: 6. The CDR3 covers 14 residues. The gene calls are TRBV6-1 and TRBJ2-3; TRBD2 agrees at 10 bases. The specimen comprised PBMCs from blood, sampled about 5 days after vaccination. This sequence was found in a man in his fifties or sixties who received an inactivated influenza vaccine. CDR3 loop: CASKKAGGKDTQYF. The CDR3 nucleotides are TGTGCCAGCAAGAAAGCGGGAGGGAAAGATACGCAGTATTTT.